The 21 T cell receptor beta chains listed next were all sequenced from one sample in a study of cytomegalovirus exposure and HLA in healthy donors. The PCR made use of 60 Vbeta and 13 Jbeta primers. Produced via immunoSEQ multiplex PCR; TCRdb's table is partial and in-frame only. Here the sample spans some 190,000 clones, around 76% being singletons. Material for sequencing was PBMCs. Source of these receptors: a man in his forties in good health and CMV-seronegative.

On this clone itself: The same CDR3 is also encoded by other DNA sequences in this sample. The gene calls are TRBV7-2 and TRBJ2-3, with unresolved D. Trimming took 1 base from V and 0 from J, leaving 5 bases between them. The CDR3 runs 14 residues. CDR1 is SGHTA and CDR2 is FQGNSA in the germline V gene. This CDR3 reads CASSLDGSTDTQYF. The CDR3 DNA follows: TGTGCCAGCAGCTTAGACGGGAGCACAGATACGCAGTATTTT.

The rearrangement joins TRBV7-9 to TRBJ1-6; possibly TRBD1 for D (6 bases). The germline V and J ends were trimmed by 1 base and 9 bases, with 13 bases remaining between them. Germline values: CDR1 SEHNR, CDR2 FQNEAQ (reference sequence). This CDR3 has 15 amino acids. The CDR3 protein is CASSLDGGAGSPLHF. CDR3 nucleotide sequence: TGTGCCAGCAGCTTAGATGGGGGGGCTGGTTCACCCCTCCACTTT.

This clone was observed a single time. The chain is built from TRBV30 and TRBJ2-7; D is uncertain. V gave up 5 bases and J gave up 0 bases, with 14 bases separating them. The germline V gene encodes CDR1 GTSNPN and CDR2 SVGIG (reference sequence). The CDR3 consists of 14 residues. In DNA, the CDR3 is TGTGCCTGGGCGGAAAACCTCTTCTCCTACGAGCAGTACTTC. Its translation: CAWAENLFSYEQYF.

DNA of the CDR3: TGTGCCAGTAGTATCTGGCCTGGGGCCAACGTCCTGACTTTC. Translated, it gives CASSIWPGANVLTF. The V and J genes are TRBV19 and TRBJ2-6; no definite D call. The CDR3 consists of 14 residues. The germline gives CDR1 LNHDA, CDR2 SQIVND (reference sequence). Trimming pared 3 bases from V and 2 bases from J, leaving 5 bases between.

V is TRBV9 and J is TRBJ2-7, with 7 bases fitting TRBD1. The junction had 6 bases not matched to a gene; V was cut back by 0 bases and J by 3 bases. CDR1 SGDLS and CDR2 YYNGEE come from the germline V gene. The CDR3 spans 15 residues. CDR3 sequence (DNA): TGTGCCAGCAGCGTAGCAGGGACAGAGATCTACGAGCAGTACTTC. Protein product: CASSVAGTEIYEQYF.

This chain connects TRBV11-3 to TRBJ2-1, with 7 bases fitting TRBD2. The CDR3 is 15 amino acids. Germline CDR1 reads SGHNT; CDR2 reads YENEEA. The V and J ends lost 4 bases and 8 bases, in that order; junction bases with no gene match: 11. The CDR3 sequence is CASSSRTGRGYEQFF. The CDR3, as DNA: TGTGCCAGCAGCTCCCGGACTGGGCGGGGGTATGAGCAGTTCTTC.

The genes are TRBV7-3 and TRBJ1-2, with TRBD1 matching 11 bases. The CDR3 has 14 residues. The V gene's germline CDR1 is SGHTA and CDR2 FQGTGA. J gave up 7 bases and V 2 bases, and 3 bases lay outside the gene matches. This CDR3 reads CASSLPDRGPGYTF. CDR3 nucleotide sequence: TGTGCCAGCAGCTTACCGGACAGGGGGCCTGGCTACACCTTC.

The gene calls are TRBV7-9 and TRBJ1-2; 8 nucleotides align to TRBD1. Per germline, CDR1 SEHNR and CDR2 FQNEAQ (reference sequence). This CDR3 is 16 amino acids long. J lost 4 bases, V lost 6 bases, and 13 bases had no gene match. The CDR3 DNA is TGTGCCAGCAGTATGACAGGGGTGGCGGATAGCTATGGCTACACCTTC. It is translated as CASSMTGVADSYGYTF.

The genes are TRBV7-9 and TRBJ2-5; the match to TRBD1 covers 10 bases. This CDR3 comprises 15 residues. Germline values: CDR1 SEHNR, CDR2 FQNEAQ (reference sequence). The V gene end was trimmed by 5 bases and the J gene end by 4 bases; junction bases not matched to a gene: 7. As DNA, the CDR3 is TGTGCCAGCAGCCCGGGACAGGGGCGGGTAGAGACCCAGTACTTC. This translates into CASSPGQGRVETQYF.

The genes are TRBV15 and TRBJ1-4; D is perhaps TRBD1 (5 bases). This CDR3 contains 14 residues. The germline gives CDR1 LNHNV, CDR2 YYDKDF (reference sequence). The V end lost 3 bases, the J end lost 7 bases, and 12 bases lay between the germline ends. CDR3 protein: CATSSQGGGEKLFF. As DNA, the CDR3 is TGTGCCACCAGCAGCCAGGGAGGAGGTGAAAAACTGTTTTTT. Complete variable domain (other parts from reference TRBV15 and TRBJ1-4): DAMVIQNPRYQVTQFGKPVTLSCSQTLNHNVMYWYQQKSSQAPKLLFHYYDKDFNNEADTPDNFQSRRPNTSFCFLDIRSPGLGDTAMYLCATSSQGGGEKLFFGSGTQLSVL.

This clone was detected once. Other DNA sequences within the sample encode an identical CDR3. The chain carries TRBV2 and TRBJ1-5; 10 bases line up with TRBD1. Trimming removed 6 bases from V and 4 bases from J; junction bases left unmatched: 6. The CDR3 has 15 residues. Germline V gene sequence: CDR1 SNHLY, CDR2 FYNNEI. The CDR3 loop reads CASSGPGQGNQPQHF. Here the CDR3 DNA reads TGTGCCAGCAGCGGACCGGGACAGGGGAATCAGCCCCAGCATTTT.

V gene TRBV7-9 combines with J gene TRBJ1-2; D gene unclear. CDR1 SEHNR and CDR2 FQNEAQ come from the germline V gene (reference sequence). The germline V and J ends were trimmed by 1 base and 5 bases, with 8 bases remaining between them. The CDR3 loop spans 13 amino acids. DNA of the CDR3: TGTGCCAGCAGCTTAGGGGCTGGGTATGGCTACACCTTC. The encoded protein is CASSLGAGYGYTF.

This clone was detected only once. The chain carries TRBV19 and TRBJ2-7; TRBD1 agrees at 7 bases. Unmatched junction bases numbered 6, after V lost 1 base and J lost 6 bases. The CDR3 runs 14 residues. Germline V gene data show CDR1 as LNHDA and CDR2 as SQIVND (reference sequence). The CDR3 reads CASSIGAGGGEQYF. The CDR3 DNA follows: TGTGCCAGTAGTATAGGAGCAGGGGGTGGCGAGCAGTACTTC. The complete variable domain, with remaining parts taken from reference TRBV19 and TRBJ2-7, reads DGGITQSPKYLFRKEGQNVTLSCEQNLNHDAMYWYRQDPGQGLRLIYYSQIVNDFQKGDIAEGYSVSREKKESFPLTVTSAQKNPTAFYLCASSIGAGGGEQYFGPGTRLTVT.

J is TRBJ2-3 and V is TRBV9; D unresolved. CDR1 SGDLS and CDR2 YYNGEE come from the germline V gene. V dropped 0 bases and J dropped 2 bases, with 4 bases sitting between them. There are 13 residues in the CDR3. The CDR3 here is CASSVDSTDTQYF. The CDR3 DNA is TGTGCCAGCAGCGTAGACTCCACAGATACGCAGTATTTT.

The chain couples TRBV6-1 to TRBJ1-2, with D unresolved. Germline V gene lookup returns CDR1 MNHNS and CDR2 SASEGT. The ends were cut back, 0 bases at V and 7 bases at J, with 18 bases in the middle. The CDR3 sequence is 16 residues long. CDR3 sequence (DNA): TGTGCCAGCAGTGAAGCTTCTATACCGGGGAGAGGTGGCTACACCTTC. Protein sequence: CASSEASIPGRGGYTF.

The chain recombines TRBV30 with TRBJ2-2; 7 nucleotides match TRBD1. The CDR3 has 14 amino acids. The germline CDR1 and CDR2 sequences are GTSNPN and SVGIG (reference sequence). V was pared by 8 bases and J by 0 bases, with 6 bases of the junction left unmatched. The CDR3 coding sequence is TGTGCCGGAGCCACAGGGGCGAACACCGGGGAGCTGTTTTTT. Its protein is CAGATGANTGELFF. The whole variable domain, remainder taken from reference TRBV30 and TRBJ2-2, is SQTIHQWPATLVQPVGSPLSLECTVEGTSNPNLYWYRQAAGRGLQLLFYSVGIGQISSEVPQNLSASRPQDRQFILSSKKLLLSDSGFYLCAGATGANTGELFFGEGSRLTVL.

The gene calls are TRBV7-6 and TRBJ2-3; TRBD1 agrees at 7 bases. With V trimmed by 0 bases and J by 1 base, 7 bases remained unmatched. The CDR3 consists of 17 residues. Germline lookup yields CDR1 SGHVS and CDR2 FNYEAQ. The chain's CDR3 is CASSLASRGSRTDTQYF. CDR3 DNA: TGTGCCAGCAGCTTAGCATCCAGGGGGTCGCGCACAGATACGCAGTATTTT.

This sequence joins TRBV15 and TRBJ2-3; 7 bases fit TRBD2. The CDR3 contains 16 residues. CDR1 is LNHNV, CDR2 YYDKDF, per germline (reference sequence). V lost 0 bases to trimming and J lost 3 bases; unmatched junction nucleotides: 6. The CDR3 DNA reads as TGTGCCACCAGCAGAGAGGGGGGGTCAGGGACAGATACGCAGTATTTT. It yields the protein CATSREGGSGTDTQYF.

This sequence joins TRBV5-1 and TRBJ2-5, with D tentatively TRBD2 (5 bases). Germline lookup yields CDR1 SGHRS and CDR2 YFSETQ. The CDR3 consists of 14 residues. V lost 0 bases and J 4 bases, leaving 10 bases between the germline ends. The chain's CDR3 is CASSLAGLGETQYF. The CDR3 DNA reads as TGCGCCAGCAGCTTGGCCGGACTGGGAGAGACCCAGTACTTC. Full variable domain (missing parts from reference TRBV5-1 and TRBJ2-5): KAGVTQTPRYLIKTRGQQVTLSCSPISGHRSVSWYQQTPGQGLQFLFEYFSETQRNKGNFPGRFSGRQFSNSRSEMNVSTLELGDSALYLCASSLAGLGETQYFGPGTRLLVL.

This clone was seen only once. The chain carries TRBV11-2 and TRBJ2-3; TRBD1 matches at 7 bases. Germline CDR1 reads SGHAT; CDR2 reads FQNNGV. The CDR3 totals 18 residues. The V segment lost 6 bases and the J segment 0 bases; nucleotides outside the gene matches: 15. Here the CDR3 reads CASSRTTTGASSTDTQYF. The CDR3, as DNA: TGTGCCAGCAGTCGCACTACCACAGGGGCCTCTAGCACAGATACGCAGTATTTT.

The rearrangement joins TRBV27 to TRBJ2-5; the match to TRBD2 covers 8 bases. Germline V gene data show CDR1 as MNHEY and CDR2 as SMNVEV (reference sequence). The trim removed 5 bases at V and 3 bases at J, leaving 2 bases unmatched. The CDR3 length is 13 residues. The CDR3 bases are TGTGCCAGCAGTGCGGGACTAGAAGAGACCCAGTACTTC. Translated, it gives CASSAGLEETQYF.